This TCR beta chain was retrieved from a study of T cells in Graves' hyperthyroidism and ophthalmopathy. TCR beta CDR3 regions were amplified from RNA. The TCR CDR3 first-round RT-PCR relied on the HTBI primer set. TCRdb redid the calling of the multiplex PCR reads with MiXCR, one entry per CDR3 protein. This sample has nearly 600,000 distinct CDR3 sequences, with 14% found just once. Deletions cut 1 base from V and 5 bases from J, with 12 bases between. CDR3 length: 15 residues. The germline CDR1 and CDR2 sequences are SEHNR and FQNEAQ (reference sequence). The clonotype originates from a woman younger than 30 with Graves' ophthalmopathy. The chain is built from TRBV7-9 and TRBJ1-5, with D unresolved. Input material: blood. As DNA, the CDR3 is TGTGCCAGCAGCTTAGAGGGCGATCTTCATCAGCCCCAGCATTTT. It encodes CASSLEGDLHQPQHF.